These T cell receptor beta chains were read from a single sample in a study of blood T cell repertoires in COVID-19. Profiling relied on immunoSEQ multiplex PCR, and the TCRdb table lists in-frame clones only, not all of them. The sample lists 130,000 to 150,000 clones, 88% occurring once. The sample comprised PBMCs or T cells enriched from blood (not recorded which). Every receptor here comes from a woman under 40 with acute COVID-19. The CDR3 runs from the conserved cysteine through the conserved F or W. Each record gives: V gene, J gene, D gene, clone size, CDR3 DNA, CDR3 protein. D genes are given only for firm matches. Size tells how often a clone was seen (once, few, many) or the class of an expanded clone, and some rows leave it out.

v_gene: TRBV7-8
j_gene: TRBJ2-2
d_gene: TRBD2
abundance: once
CDR3nt: TGTGCCAGCAGCCGTCCACCGGGACTAGCGAGTAACACCGGGGAGCTGTTTTTT
CDR3aa: CASSRPPGLASNTGELFF

v_gene: TRBV28
j_gene: TRBJ2-2
d_gene: TRBD2
abundance: once
CDR3nt: TGTGCCAGCACCGGCCCCGGGACTAGCGGGAGGGTGGACACCGGGGAGCTGTTTTTT
CDR3aa: CASTGPGTSGRVDTGELFF

v_gene: TRBV28
j_gene: TRBJ1-5
d_gene: NA
abundance: NA
CDR3nt: TGTGCCAGCAGTTTTACCCGGGGACAGCCCCAGCATTTT
CDR3aa: CASSFTRGQPQHF

v_gene: TRBV7-3
j_gene: TRBJ2-5
d_gene: TRBD2
abundance: NA
CDR3nt: TGTGCCAGCAGAACTAGCGTACAAGAGACCCAGTACTTC
CDR3aa: CASRTSVQETQYF

v_gene: TRBV27
j_gene: TRBJ2-4
d_gene: TRBD1
abundance: NA
CDR3nt: TGTGCCAGCAGTTCCCCCCCGGGACAGGGGGCCTTTACCAAAAACATTCAGTACTTC
CDR3aa: CASSSPPGQGAFTKNIQYF

v_gene: TRBV9
j_gene: TRBJ1-4
d_gene: TRBD1
abundance: NA
CDR3nt: TGTGCCAGCAGCCGGGATTTACCGGGACAGGTAGAAAAACTGTTTTTT
CDR3aa: CASSRDLPGQVEKLFF

v_gene: TRBV24-1
j_gene: TRBJ1-2
d_gene: NA
abundance: NA
CDR3nt: TGTGCCACCAGTGATTCTGGATTACGAGGGTATGATGGCTACACCTTC
CDR3aa: CATSDSGLRGYDGYTF

v_gene: TRBV19
j_gene: TRBJ2-7
d_gene: NA
abundance: NA
CDR3nt: TGTGCCAGTAGTATCGGCCAGGGGATCAACGAGCAGTACTTC
CDR3aa: CASSIGQGINEQYF

v_gene: TRBV25-1
j_gene: TRBJ1-6
d_gene: NA
abundance: NA
CDR3nt: TGTGCCAGCAGTGAGACAGTGATGTTTTCACCCCTCCACTTT
CDR3aa: CASSETVMFSPLHF

v_gene: TRBV2
j_gene: TRBJ1-2
d_gene: NA
abundance: NA
CDR3nt: TGTGCCAGCACCTCACAGCTCCCCGACAGCAACTATGGCTACACCTTC
CDR3aa: CASTSQLPDSNYGYTF

v_gene: TRBV28
j_gene: TRBJ1-1
d_gene: NA
abundance: NA
CDR3nt: TGTGCCAGCAGTTTAGGGGGGGGCGTGGGCACTGAAGCTTTCTTT
CDR3aa: CASSLGGGVGTEAFF

v_gene: TRBV30
j_gene: TRBJ2-5
d_gene: TRBD1
abundance: NA
CDR3nt: TGTGCCTGGAGTGTTGGGCCAGGGGGGACCCAGTACTTC
CDR3aa: CAWSVGPGGTQYF

v_gene: TRBV7-2
j_gene: TRBJ1-1
d_gene: NA
abundance: NA
CDR3nt: TGTGCCAGCAGCTTAGTGAACGGGTGGGCTGAAGCTTTCTTT
CDR3aa: CASSLVNGWAEAFF

v_gene: TRBV29-1
j_gene: TRBJ2-5
d_gene: NA
abundance: NA
CDR3nt: TGCAGCGTTGACCAGGGAACCCAAGAGACCCAGTACTTC
CDR3aa: CSVDQGTQETQYF

v_gene: TRBV2
j_gene: TRBJ1-1
d_gene: TRBD1
abundance: NA
CDR3nt: TGTGCCAGCGGAGCAGGACCCCGACAGGGGGCGACTGAAGCTTTCTTT
CDR3aa: CASGAGPRQGATEAFF

v_gene: TRBV7-7
j_gene: TRBJ1-4
d_gene: NA
abundance: NA
CDR3nt: TGTGCTAGCAGCTCAGAGGTAAAACTGTTTTTT
CDR3aa: CASSSEVKLFF

v_gene: TRBV9
j_gene: TRBJ2-7
d_gene: TRBD2
abundance: NA
CDR3nt: TGTGCCAGCAGTCCGGGACTAGCGGCCTACGAGCAGTACTTC
CDR3aa: CASSPGLAAYEQYF

v_gene: TRBV25-1
j_gene: TRBJ1-6
d_gene: TRBD1
abundance: NA
CDR3nt: TGTGCCAGCAGTGACGGGACAGGTTATAATTCACCCCTCCACTTT
CDR3aa: CASSDGTGYNSPLHF

v_gene: TRBV6-2/TRBV6-3
j_gene: TRBJ1-5
d_gene: NA
abundance: NA
CDR3nt: TGTGCCAGCAGTTTCCCGTCAGATCAGCCCCAGCATTTT
CDR3aa: CASSFPSDQPQHF

v_gene: TRBV7-8
j_gene: TRBJ2-7
d_gene: NA
abundance: NA
CDR3nt: TGTGCCAGCAGCATCTATACCTACGAGCAGTACTTC
CDR3aa: CASSIYTYEQYF

v_gene: TRBV19
j_gene: TRBJ1-1
d_gene: NA
abundance: NA
CDR3nt: TGTGCCAGTAGTATCCTCGCACGGGCAGGGGCCAAGAACCCTGAAGCTTTCTTT
CDR3aa: CASSILARAGAKNPEAFF

v_gene: TRBV15
j_gene: TRBJ2-1
d_gene: NA
abundance: NA
CDR3nt: TGTGCCACCAGCAGAGGGGATACGGACACCAGTGAGCAGTTCTTC
CDR3aa: CATSRGDTDTSEQFF

v_gene: TRBV3-1/TRBV3-2
j_gene: TRBJ1-1
d_gene: TRBD1
abundance: NA
CDR3nt: TGTGCCAGCAGCCGCGGGACAGCTGAAGCTTTCTTT
CDR3aa: CASSRGTAEAFF

v_gene: TRBV2
j_gene: TRBJ1-1
d_gene: TRBD1
abundance: few
CDR3nt: TGTGCCAGCAGTGGACAGGGTTTCACTGAAGCTTTCTTT
CDR3aa: CASSGQGFTEAFF

v_gene: TRBV11-2
j_gene: TRBJ2-3
d_gene: NA
abundance: NA
CDR3nt: TGTGCCAGCAGCTTAGGCCCTAGAGCGGTGGGTACGCAGTATTTT
CDR3aa: CASSLGPRAVGTQYF

v_gene: TRBV2
j_gene: TRBJ2-7
d_gene: TRBD1
abundance: NA
CDR3nt: TGTGCCAGCAGTAGACAGGGCGGGTACGAGCAGTACTTC
CDR3aa: CASSRQGGYEQYF

v_gene: TRBV10-3
j_gene: TRBJ2-3
d_gene: TRBD1
abundance: NA
CDR3nt: TGTGCCATCAGTCCCCCGGGACAGGGGGCAGATACGCAGTATTTT
CDR3aa: CAISPPGQGADTQYF

v_gene: TRBV29-1
j_gene: TRBJ1-2
d_gene: NA
abundance: NA
CDR3nt: TGCAGCGTAAGAGAGTATGGCTACACCTTC
CDR3aa: CSVREYGYTF

v_gene: TRBV5-1
j_gene: TRBJ2-4
d_gene: TRBD1
abundance: NA
CDR3nt: TGCGCCAGCAGCTTGGGAGGGACAGAGAAAAACATTCAGTACTTC
CDR3aa: CASSLGGTEKNIQYF

v_gene: TRBV5-5
j_gene: TRBJ1-2
d_gene: NA
abundance: NA
CDR3nt: TGTGCCAGCAGCTTCCTAGGGCAGGGCGTTTATGGCTACACCTTC
CDR3aa: CASSFLGQGVYGYTF

v_gene: TRBV27
j_gene: TRBJ1-5
d_gene: TRBD1
abundance: NA
CDR3nt: TGTGCCAGCAGTTTGGGACAGGGGTGGGGACAGCCCCAGCATTTT
CDR3aa: CASSLGQGWGQPQHF

v_gene: TRBV7-2
j_gene: TRBJ2-3
d_gene: NA
abundance: NA
CDR3nt: TGTGCCAGCAGCTTAGTCGGCGGAACTAGCACAGATACGCAGTATTTT
CDR3aa: CASSLVGGTSTDTQYF

v_gene: TRBV6-2/TRBV6-3
j_gene: TRBJ2-1
d_gene: TRBD2
abundance: NA
CDR3nt: TGTGCCAGCAGTTACTCTGGACAGGGACTAGCGGGGACAATCTACAATGAGCAGTTCTTC
CDR3aa: CASSYSGQGLAGTIYNEQFF

v_gene: TRBV15
j_gene: TRBJ2-2
d_gene: NA
abundance: NA
CDR3nt: TGTGCCGTGGAGGGGAAGACCGGGGAGCTGTTTTTT
CDR3aa: CAVEGKTGELFF

v_gene: TRBV12-3/TRBV12-4
j_gene: TRBJ1-4
d_gene: NA
abundance: NA
CDR3nt: TGTGCCAGCTGTACAGGGAATATTGAAAAACTGTTTTTT
CDR3aa: CASCTGNIEKLFF

v_gene: TRBV12-3/TRBV12-4
j_gene: TRBJ2-7
d_gene: NA
abundance: NA
CDR3nt: TGTGCCAGCAGTTTAGTCAGGGAGCAGTACTTC
CDR3aa: CASSLVREQYF

v_gene: TRBV27
j_gene: TRBJ2-1
d_gene: NA
abundance: NA
CDR3nt: TGTGCCAGCAGTTTCGAGTGGGCACAATCCTACAATGAGCAGTTCTTC
CDR3aa: CASSFEWAQSYNEQFF

v_gene: TRBV6-2/TRBV6-3
j_gene: TRBJ2-5
d_gene: NA
abundance: NA
CDR3nt: TGTGCCAGCAGTTATTGGCCCCCGGGGCAAGAGACCCAGTACTTC
CDR3aa: CASSYWPPGQETQYF